This T cell receptor (beta chain) was captured by sequencing in a study of metastatic and nonmetastatic thyroid tumors. Ten or more counts support this clone. Among the patients, none had received any treatment before thyroid surgery. This CDR3 region has 14 residues. Germline CDR1 and CDR2: GTSNPN and SVGIG (reference sequence). V lost 1 base, J lost 4 bases, and 11 bases lay in between. From the PCR reads, TCRdb re-called clones with MiXCR. The repertoire holds some 19,000 clones, with approximately 29% as singletons. The specimen was adjacent normal tissue. The receptor's source is a female donor with papillary thyroid cancer or a benign thyroid nodule (not recorded which). Some clones in this sample may be carry-over from other donors' samples. V and J are TRBV30 and TRBJ1-3, with D hard to call. Here the CDR3 DNA reads TGTGCCTGGAGTGGAACCACACAGGGAAACACCATATATTTT. Protein sequence: CAWSGTTQGNTIYF.